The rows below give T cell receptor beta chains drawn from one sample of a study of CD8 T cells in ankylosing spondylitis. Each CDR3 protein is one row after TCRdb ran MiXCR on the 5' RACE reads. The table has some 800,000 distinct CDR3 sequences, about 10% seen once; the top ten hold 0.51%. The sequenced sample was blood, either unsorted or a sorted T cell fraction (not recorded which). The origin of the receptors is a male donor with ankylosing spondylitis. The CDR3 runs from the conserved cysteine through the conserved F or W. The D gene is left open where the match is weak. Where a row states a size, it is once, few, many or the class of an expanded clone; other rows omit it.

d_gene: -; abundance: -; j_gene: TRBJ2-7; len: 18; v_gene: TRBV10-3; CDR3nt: TGTGCCATCAGTGGAGGGTCAGTTTCGGGACATCACTCCTACGAGCAGTACTTC; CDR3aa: CAISGGSVSGHHSYEQYF
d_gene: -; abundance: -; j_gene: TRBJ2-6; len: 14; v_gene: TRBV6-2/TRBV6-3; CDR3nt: TGTGCCAGCAATCGACAGGCTGGGGCCAACGTCCTGACTTTC; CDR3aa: CASNRQAGANVLTF
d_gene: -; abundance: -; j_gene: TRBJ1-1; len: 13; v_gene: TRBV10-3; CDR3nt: TGTGCCATCAGTTCCGCCGGGGAACGGGAAGCTTTCTTT; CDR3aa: CAISSAGEREAFF
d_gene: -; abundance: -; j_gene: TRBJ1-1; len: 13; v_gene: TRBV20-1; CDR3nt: TGCAGTGCTCGCCCCCCAGGGAACACTGAAGCTTTCTTT; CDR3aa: CSARPPGNTEAFF
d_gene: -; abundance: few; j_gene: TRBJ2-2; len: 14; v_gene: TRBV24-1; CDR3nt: TGTGCCACCAGTGATCCCCCCCACACCGGGGAGCTGTTTTTT; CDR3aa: CATSDPPHTGELFF
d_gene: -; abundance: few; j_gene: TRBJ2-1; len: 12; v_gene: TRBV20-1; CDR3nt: TGCAGTGCTAGATGGTCCTACAATGAGCAGTTCTTC; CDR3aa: CSARWSYNEQFF
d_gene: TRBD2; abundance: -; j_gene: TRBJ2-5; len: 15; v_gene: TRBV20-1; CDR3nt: TGCAGTGCTAGACACGGTTCGGGAGGAGGGGAGACCCAGTACTTC; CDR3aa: CSARHGSGGGETQYF
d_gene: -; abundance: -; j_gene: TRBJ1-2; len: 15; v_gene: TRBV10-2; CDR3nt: TGCGCCAGCAGTGGGAGTGGTAAGGGGCTAAGTGGCTACACCTTC; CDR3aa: CASSGSGKGLSGYTF
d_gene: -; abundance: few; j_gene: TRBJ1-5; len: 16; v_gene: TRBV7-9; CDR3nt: TGTGCCAGCAGCTTAGGAAACTATGGCCTCAATCAGCCCCAGCATTTT; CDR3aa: CASSLGNYGLNQPQHF
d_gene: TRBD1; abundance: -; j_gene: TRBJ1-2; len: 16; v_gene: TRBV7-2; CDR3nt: TGTGCCAGCAGCCCACAGGGGAGAATTTCTAACTATGGCTACACCTTC; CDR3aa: CASSPQGRISNYGYTF
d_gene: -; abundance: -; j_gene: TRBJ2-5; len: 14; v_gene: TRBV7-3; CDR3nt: TGTGCCAGCAGCTCAGGGACGGCGGAAGAGACCCAGTACTTC; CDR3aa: CASSSGTAEETQYF